This T cell receptor beta chain was sequenced during a study of control samples from healthy donors and cancer patients. Measured with immunoSEQ multiplex PCR; TCRdb has only the in-frame clones, and not every one. This sample yields about 170,000 clones, of which roughly 91% are seen a single time; over 1.2% belongs to the top ten. Germline CDR1 SNHLY, CDR2 FYNNEI. V was trimmed by 8 bases and J by 4 bases, leaving 6 bases between them. The CDR3 extends over 10 amino acids. This clone appeared a single time. The rearrangement uses TRBV2 and TRBJ2-7; D is ambiguous. Sequencing was performed on blood. The clonotype originates from a young woman in good health. The CDR3 loop reads CASGVYEQYF. As DNA, the CDR3 is TGTGCCAGCGGTGTATACGAGCAGTACTTC.